This TCR beta chain came from a study of blood T cells in healthy people across ages. Overall study context: When template switching was applied, about one barcoded beta molecule was captured per two T cells.

Sample-barcoded 5' priming and a J-beta primer mix drove a second PCR of 7 to 11 cycles. Each of the cDNA molecules was tagged by a template-switch adaptor with 12 random nucleotides. Researchers report that each sample yielded at least 2.5 million CDR3-containing paired-end reads. TCRdb ran MiXCR on the 5' RACE reads and lists one entry per CDR3 protein. The table has about 750,000 distinct CDR3 sequences, roughly 53% seen once. There are 15 residues in the CDR3. From germline, CDR1 is MDHEN and CDR2 SYDVKM. The sample consisted of blood. This sequence was found in an elderly man in good health. The gene calls are TRBV28 and TRBJ2-4; weak D call: TRBD2 (5 bases). The tail of the sequence fits TRBJ2-7 better, so the J call may be wrong. This CDR3 reads CASSANSAGSYEQYF. The CDR3 DNA reads TGTGCCAGCAGCGCAAACTCGGCGGGTAGCTACGAGCAGTACTTC.